The 2 T cell receptor beta chains reported below all come from one sample, sequenced in a study of graft-versus-host responses after intestinal transplantation. For these TCRs, the target antigens are not known. Using immunoSEQ multiplex PCR, the repertoire was profiled, and TCRdb retains in-frame clones only, with some absent. The sample includes about 130,000 clones, approximately 91% seen only once; the top ten take 0.15% to 0.2%. Here the sequenced sample was unstimulated CD4+ T cells sorted from spleen or lymph node cells, taken before intestinal transplant. These receptors originate from a human donor who received an intestinal transplant.

The CDR3 nucleotides are TGTGCCAGCAGCGAGGGTGGTTCGGAGACCCAGTACTTC. The encoded protein is CASSEGGSETQYF. The V gene is TRBV9, the J gene TRBJ2-5; D is undetermined. V shed 3 bases and J shed 5 bases, with 11 bases lying between them. The germline V gene has CDR1 SGDLS and CDR2 YYNGEE. The CDR3 contains 13 residues.

The genes are TRBV5-4 and TRBJ1-2; 10 bases fit TRBD1. The trim removed 4 bases at V and 3 bases at J, leaving 9 bases unmatched. CDR3 size: 16 residues. Germline CDR1 and CDR2: SGHNT and YYREEE (reference sequence). The DNA for the CDR3 is TGTGCCAGCAGCATCGCCTCAGGACAGGGGGACTATGGCTACACCTTC. Protein product: CASSIASGQGDYGYTF.